These T cell receptor beta chains were read from a single sample in a study of cytomegalovirus exposure and HLA in healthy donors. Using immunoSEQ multiplex PCR, the repertoire was profiled, and TCRdb retains in-frame clones only, with some absent. The sample carries roughly 130,000 clones, roughly nine tenths recorded once. The source material was PBMCs. These receptors all come from a woman aged 18-29 years in good health and CMV-seropositive. CDR3s include the opening cysteine and the closing phenylalanine or tryptophan. A D gene is named only where the DNA matches it firmly.

D gene: .
V gene: TRBV30
CDR3 length: 15
J gene: TRBJ1-6
CDR3 protein: CAWGKQGAPNSPLHF

D gene: .
V gene: TRBV27
CDR3 length: 17
J gene: TRBJ1-6
CDR3 protein: CASSSDSGRSYNSPLHF

D gene: .
V gene: TRBV2
CDR3 length: 12
J gene: TRBJ1-5
CDR3 protein: CASSAGDQPQHF

D gene: .
V gene: TRBV4-1
CDR3 length: 17
J gene: TRBJ1-4
CDR3 protein: CASSPNRDYPTNEKLFF

D gene: .
V gene: TRBV7-6
CDR3 length: 12
J gene: TRBJ2-3
CDR3 protein: CASSFSADTQYF

D gene: .
V gene: TRBV30
CDR3 length: 14
J gene: TRBJ2-7
CDR3 protein: CAWSPDGGGLEQYF

D gene: .
V gene: TRBV7-8
CDR3 length: 17
J gene: TRBJ2-3
CDR3 protein: CASSPPYSVGRTDTQYF

D gene: .
V gene: TRBV7-8
CDR3 length: 15
J gene: TRBJ2-3
CDR3 protein: CASSRGTYRTDTQYF

D gene: TRBD2
V gene: TRBV11-1
CDR3 length: 16
J gene: TRBJ2-1
CDR3 protein: CASSFNGLAGNNEQFF

D gene: TRBD1
V gene: TRBV4-1
CDR3 length: 15
J gene: TRBJ2-7
CDR3 protein: CASSQAGTASYEQYF

D gene: TRBD1
V gene: TRBV28
CDR3 length: 15
J gene: TRBJ1-2
CDR3 protein: CASSFVLGQGRSLNF

D gene: TRBD2
V gene: TRBV7-9
CDR3 length: 14
J gene: TRBJ2-2
CDR3 protein: CASSPGLAGGPLFF

D gene: TRBD1
V gene: TRBV19
CDR3 length: 14
J gene: TRBJ2-7
CDR3 protein: CASSPWTGSYEQYF